A selection of T cell receptor beta chains follows, all from one sample in a study of blood T cell repertoires in COVID-19. Generated by immunoSEQ multiplex PCR, the TCRdb table keeps only in-frame clones and is missing some. The data show under 300,000 clones, with around 86% seen just once and 9.5% to 15% held by the top ten. The sample consisted of peripheral blood. These receptors were obtained from a woman in her sixties with active or convalescent COVID-19. The CDR3 runs from the conserved cysteine through the conserved F or W. A D gene is named only where the DNA matches it firmly. Clone size is shown for a subset of rows, as once, few, many or a class of expanded clone.

D gene	CDR3 length	clone size	J gene	V gene	CDR3 DNA	CDR3 protein
.	16	.	TRBJ1-5	TRBV7-8	TGTGCCAGCAGCTTAGTGTCAGGGTGGGTGAATCAGCCCCAGCATTTT	CASSLVSGWVNQPQHF
.	13	few	TRBJ2-7	TRBV6-2/TRBV6-3	TGTGCCAGCAGTTACCTCCCTACTTACGAGCAGTACTTC	CASSYLPTYEQYF
TRBD2	15	once	TRBJ2-5	TRBV5-1	TGCGCCAGCAGCTTGGACGGGGGGGTCCAAGAGACCCAGTACTTC	CASSLDGGVQETQYF
.	14	.	TRBJ2-7	TRBV7-9	TGTGCCAGCAGCTTAGTGGCAGGCTACTACGAGCAGTACTTC	CASSLVAGYYEQYF
TRBD2	15	.	TRBJ2-1	TRBV7-3	TGTGCCAGCAGCCCCCGACGGGACTACTACAATGAGCAGTTCTTC	CASSPRRDYYNEQFF
TRBD2	16	.	TRBJ2-7	TRBV11-2	TGTGCCAGCAGCCCCGGACTAGCGCGGCCCTTCAACGAGCAGTACTTC	CASSPGLARPFNEQYF
.	15	.	TRBJ1-2	TRBV6-2/TRBV6-3	TGTGCCAGCAGTTACCAAGAGGGGGACCTCTATGGCTACACCTTC	CASSYQEGDLYGYTF
TRBD1	16	.	TRBJ2-7	TRBV18	TGTGCCAGCTCATCCACTACAGGGGGCATCTCCTACGAGCAGTACTTC	CASSSTTGGISYEQYF
.	15	.	TRBJ1-2	TRBV6-6	TGTGCCAGCAGTTACTCTACACAGCATAACTATGGCTACACCTTC	CASSYSTQHNYGYTF
TRBD1	16	.	TRBJ1-2	TRBV18	TGTGCCAGCTCACCCCAAACTGGACAGGGTAGGACTGGCTACACCTTC	CASSPQTGQGRTGYTF
.	14	.	TRBJ2-1	TRBV13	TGTGCCAGCAGCCGTCCAACAGGGTACAATGAGCAGTTCTTC	CASSRPTGYNEQFF
.	15	once	TRBJ1-2	TRBV11-2	TGTGCCAGCAGCTTAGAGCCAGGGATTAACTATGGCTACACCTTC	CASSLEPGINYGYTF
TRBD2	17	.	TRBJ2-1	TRBV30	TGTGCCTGGAGTGGCCCCTCGGAGCGGGGGGCCTACAATGAGCAGTTCTTC	CAWSGPSERGAYNEQFF
.	15	.	TRBJ1-5	TRBV4-3	TGCGCCAGCAGCCAAGATTCCGGGGGGTACCAGCCCCAGCATTTT	CASSQDSGGYQPQHF
.	15	.	TRBJ1-2	TRBV7-3	TGTGCCAGCAGCCTTGGAGTCAGGGTGGGCTATGGCTACACCTTC	CASSLGVRVGYGYTF
.	13	.	TRBJ1-1	TRBV18	TGTGCCAGCTCACCAGGGCAGGGCACTGAAGCTTTCTTT	CASSPGQGTEAFF
.	15	.	TRBJ2-2	TRBV11-3	TGTGCCAGCAGCCAGTCAGGGTTCCACACCGGGGAGCTGTTTTTT	CASSQSGFHTGELFF
.	13	.	TRBJ1-2	TRBV12-3/TRBV12-4	TGTGCCAGCAGTTTAGGGCGGATCTATGGCTACACCTTC	CASSLGRIYGYTF
.	14	.	TRBJ1-6	TRBV3-1/TRBV3-2	TGTGCCAGCAGCTCACAAGCGAATAATTCACCCCTCCACTTT	CASSSQANNSPLHF
TRBD1	15	.	TRBJ2-3	TRBV7-2	TGTGCCAGCAGCGCACAAACAGGGGGAACAGATACGCAGTATTTT	CASSAQTGGTDTQYF
.	14	.	TRBJ1-5	TRBV7-2	TGTGCCAGCAGCTTAATCCTAGGAGGCCAGCCCCAGCATTTT	CASSLILGGQPQHF
.	11	.	TRBJ2-5	TRBV7-2	TGTGCCAGCAGGGAGCAGGAGACCCAGTACTTC	CASREQETQYF
.	13	.	TRBJ1-6	TRBV7-8	TGTGCCAGCAGCTTAGCGAGCAATTCACCCCTCCACTTT	CASSLASNSPLHF
TRBD1	14	.	TRBJ1-1	TRBV7-2	TGTGCCAGCAGCTTTAAAGGGACAGACCCTGAAGCTTTCTTT	CASSFKGTDPEAFF
.	16	.	TRBJ2-3	TRBV11-2	TGTGCCAGCAGCTTAGGAGGGGGGGGCGCGGGAGATACGCAGTATTTT	CASSLGGGGAGDTQYF
TRBD1	14	.	TRBJ2-3	TRBV27	TGTGCCAGCAGTCTTGGACAGGGCCCAGATACGCAGTATTTT	CASSLGQGPDTQYF
TRBD1	14	.	TRBJ1-5	TRBV5-1	TGCGCCAGCAGCCCGGGACAGGCCAATCAGCCCCAGCATTTT	CASSPGQANQPQHF
.	15	.	TRBJ2-1	TRBV6-5	TGTGCCAGCAGTTACGGCGGGGTATCCTACAATGAGCAGTTCTTC	CASSYGGVSYNEQFF
.	12	.	TRBJ2-7	TRBV7-2	TGTGCCAGCAGCTTAATGTCGTACGAGCAGTACTTC	CASSLMSYEQYF
.	13	.	TRBJ1-2	TRBV2	TGTGCCAGCGTTAGGGGGGGAGGCTATGGCTACACCTTC	CASVRGGGYGYTF
TRBD1	15	.	TRBJ2-7	TRBV2	TGTGCCAGCAGTCCCGGGGGACAGGTCTTTTCAGAGCAGTACTTC	CASSPGGQVFSEQYF
.	14	.	TRBJ1-1	TRBV5-1	TGCGCCAGCAGCCTACACCAGGGGAACACTGAAGCTTTCTTT	CASSLHQGNTEAFF
TRBD1	15	.	TRBJ1-6	TRBV3-1/TRBV3-2	TGTGCCAGCAGCCCAGGAGGACAGGGGGGGTCACCCCTCCACTTT	CASSPGGQGGSPLHF
.	13	.	TRBJ1-1	TRBV6-5	TGTGCCAGCAGCCTAAACTACAGGGCTGAAGCTTTCTTT	CASSLNYRAEAFF
.	14	.	TRBJ2-3	TRBV2	TGTGCCAGCAGTGATATAGCGGACACAGATACGCAGTATTTT	CASSDIADTDTQYF
.	14	.	TRBJ2-7	TRBV19	TGTGCCAGTAGTACCCGTCGTTCTTCCTACGAGCAGTACTTC	CASSTRRSSYEQYF
.	14	.	TRBJ1-3	TRBV3-1/TRBV3-2	TGTGCCAGCGCCAGAACAAAAGATCGAAACACCATATATTTT	CASARTKDRNTIYF
.	15	.	TRBJ1-1	TRBV5-6	TGTGCCAGCAGCTTGGGGGGCGGCTCGAACACTGAAGCTTTCTTT	CASSLGGGSNTEAFF
.	14	.	TRBJ1-3	TRBV18	TGTGCCAGCTCACCAGTCCGTAGTGGAAACACCATATATTTT	CASSPVRSGNTIYF
TRBD2	16	.	TRBJ2-7	TRBV5-1	TGCGCCAGCAGTCCCGGAGGAGCGGGGGGGTCCTACGAGCAGTACTTC	CASSPGGAGGSYEQYF
.	12	.	TRBJ2-7	TRBV2	TGTGCCAGCAGTGAGAGTGGTGGCGAGCAGTACTTC	CASSESGGEQYF
TRBD1	18	.	TRBJ2-2	TRBV18	TGTGCCAGCTCACGCTCATCACTCGGGACAGGGAATACCGGGGAGCTGTTTTTT	CASSRSSLGTGNTGELFF
TRBD1	14	.	TRBJ2-1	TRBV7-9	TGTGCCAGCAGCCTGACAGGGTCGTACAATGAGCAGTTCTTC	CASSLTGSYNEQFF
.	15	.	TRBJ1-1	TRBV11-2	TGTGCCAGCAGCTTATTTGGGGGAGGGTACACTGAAGCTTTCTTT	CASSLFGGGYTEAFF
.	14	.	TRBJ1-2	TRBV18	TGTGCCAGCTCACCTACCTCACGGGGCTATGGCTACACCTTC	CASSPTSRGYGYTF
.	15	.	TRBJ1-3	TRBV6-6	TGTGCCAGCAGCCCCCGGGTCCAATTGGGAAACACCATATATTTT	CASSPRVQLGNTIYF
TRBD1	17	.	TRBJ2-6	TRBV10-3	TGTGCCATCACCCGAGGGACAGGGGTCTCTGGGGCCAACGTCCTGACTTTC	CAITRGTGVSGANVLTF
.	16	.	TRBJ1-6	TRBV7-9	TGTGCCAGCATGTACGAACTGGCCAGGGCGGATTCACCCCTCCACTTT	CASMYELARADSPLHF
.	20	.	TRBJ1-5	TRBV4-1	TGCGCCAGCAGCCCGGACCAGCCAAGAATTTTCGGGGATAGCAATCAGCCCCAGCATTTT	CASSPDQPRIFGDSNQPQHF